The count of the clone carrying this TCR beta chain is one. Per the germline V gene, CDR1 is KGHSH and CDR2 is LQKENI. Germline trimming cut 0 bases from V and 5 bases from J; bases unmatched to any gene: 4. The CDR3 sequence is 15 residues long. The data were obtained in a study of blood T cell repertoires in COVID-19. Study summary: Both acute and convalescent COVID-19 samples were obtained from the United States, Italy and Spain. The analysed material was cDNA or gDNA that came from T cells, B-cell-depleted T cells, or PBMCs.

Sequencing was performed with immunoSEQ multiplex PCR; in TCRdb, only in-frame clones are kept and a portion is missing. The sample consists of roughly 70,000 clones, 80% to 95% of them appearing once. The chain has TRBV18 and TRBJ2-7; 10 bases line up with TRBD1. The material sequenced was peripheral blood. The receptor was derived from a human donor with active COVID-19. The donor label of this sample is uncertain. DNA of the CDR3: TGTGCCAGCTCACCACCGGGACAGGGGTACGACGAGCAGTACTTC. Encoded protein: CASSPPGQGYDEQYF.